The present T cell receptor beta chain was sequenced within a study of T-cell reconstitution after alpha-beta-depleted transplantation in children. Unique molecular identifiers were used in preparing the TCRbeta library. TCRdb called the PCR reads again in MiXCR, with one record for every CDR3 protein. Among 170,000 or so distinct CDR3 sequences listed, roughly 6.8% were seen once. This CDR3 has 16 residues. Germline CDR1 SGHDT, CDR2 YYEEEE. J was trimmed by 2 bases and V by 2 bases; bases with no gene match: 7. The sequence came from a human donor who donated a stem cell graft to a child with Wiskott-Aldrich syndrome. Specimen: PBMCs from the stem cell graft donor, collected from the stem cell graft. The genes are TRBV5-6 and TRBJ2-3, with TRBD2 matching 8 bases. The CDR3 coding sequence is TGTGCCAGCAGCTTCGGACTAGCCCCCGACACAGATACGCAGTATTTT. The encoded protein is CASSFGLAPDTDTQYF.